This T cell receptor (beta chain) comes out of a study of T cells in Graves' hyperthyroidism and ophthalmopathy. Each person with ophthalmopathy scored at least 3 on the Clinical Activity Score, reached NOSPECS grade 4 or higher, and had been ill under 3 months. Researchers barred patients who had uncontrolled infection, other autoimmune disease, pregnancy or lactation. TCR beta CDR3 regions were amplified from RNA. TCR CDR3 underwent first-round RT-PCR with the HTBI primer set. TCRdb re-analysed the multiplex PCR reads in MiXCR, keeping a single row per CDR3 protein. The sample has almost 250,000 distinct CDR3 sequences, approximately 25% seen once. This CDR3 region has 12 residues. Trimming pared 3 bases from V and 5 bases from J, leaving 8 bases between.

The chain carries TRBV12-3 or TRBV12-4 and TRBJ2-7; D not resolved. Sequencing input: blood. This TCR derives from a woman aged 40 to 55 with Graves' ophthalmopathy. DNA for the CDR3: TGTGCCAGCAGTTTCTTCCCCAACGAGCAGTACTTC. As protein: CASSFFPNEQYF.